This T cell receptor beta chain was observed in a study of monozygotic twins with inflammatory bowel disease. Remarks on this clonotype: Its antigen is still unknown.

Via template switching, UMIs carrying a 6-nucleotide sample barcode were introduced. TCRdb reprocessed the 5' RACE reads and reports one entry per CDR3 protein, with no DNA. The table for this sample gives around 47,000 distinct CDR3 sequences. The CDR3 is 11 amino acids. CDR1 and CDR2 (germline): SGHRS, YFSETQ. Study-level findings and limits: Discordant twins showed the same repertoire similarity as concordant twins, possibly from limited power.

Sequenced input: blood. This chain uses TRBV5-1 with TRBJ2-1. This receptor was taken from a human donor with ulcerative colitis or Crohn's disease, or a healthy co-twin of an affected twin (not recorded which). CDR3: CASSPANEQFF.